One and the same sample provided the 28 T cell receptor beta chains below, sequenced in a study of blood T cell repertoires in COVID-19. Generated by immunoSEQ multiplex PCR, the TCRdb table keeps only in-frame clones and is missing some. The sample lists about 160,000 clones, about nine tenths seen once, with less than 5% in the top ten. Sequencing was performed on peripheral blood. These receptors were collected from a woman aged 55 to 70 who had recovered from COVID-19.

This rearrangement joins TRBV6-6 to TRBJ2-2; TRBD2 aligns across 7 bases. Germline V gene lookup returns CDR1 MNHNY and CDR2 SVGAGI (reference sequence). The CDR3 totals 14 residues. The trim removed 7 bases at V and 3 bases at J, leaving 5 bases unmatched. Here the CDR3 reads CASIAGLDTGELFF. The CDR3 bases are TGTGCCAGCATAGCAGGACTAGACACCGGGGAGCTGTTTTTT.

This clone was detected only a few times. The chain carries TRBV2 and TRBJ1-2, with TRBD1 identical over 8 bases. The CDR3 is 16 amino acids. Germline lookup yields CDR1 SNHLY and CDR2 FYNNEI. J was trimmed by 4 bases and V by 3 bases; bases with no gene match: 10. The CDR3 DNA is TGTGCCAGCAGTGATACAGGGGGGAAGGGGGGCTATGGCTACACCTTC. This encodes CASSDTGGKGGYGYTF.

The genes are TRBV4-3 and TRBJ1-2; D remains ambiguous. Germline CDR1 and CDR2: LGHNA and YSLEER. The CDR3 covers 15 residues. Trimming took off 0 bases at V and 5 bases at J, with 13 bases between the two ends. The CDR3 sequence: CASSQEVGRRYGYTF. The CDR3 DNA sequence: TGCGCCAGCAGCCAAGAGGTTGGCAGGAGGTATGGCTACACCTTC.

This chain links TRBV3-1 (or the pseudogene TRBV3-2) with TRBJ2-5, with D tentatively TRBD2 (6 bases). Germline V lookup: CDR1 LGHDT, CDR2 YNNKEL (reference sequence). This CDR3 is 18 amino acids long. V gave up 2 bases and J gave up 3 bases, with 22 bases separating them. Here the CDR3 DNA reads TGTGCCAGCAGCCAACCCCCCGTGCGGGGTGAACCAGAAGAGACCCAGTACTTC. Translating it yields CASSQPPVRGEPEETQYF.

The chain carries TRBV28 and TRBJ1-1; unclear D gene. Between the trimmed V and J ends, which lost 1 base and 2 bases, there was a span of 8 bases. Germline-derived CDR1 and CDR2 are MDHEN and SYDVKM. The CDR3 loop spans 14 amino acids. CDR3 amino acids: CASSLLAGNTEAFF. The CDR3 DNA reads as TGTGCCAGCAGTTTATTGGCAGGAAACACTGAAGCTTTCTTT.

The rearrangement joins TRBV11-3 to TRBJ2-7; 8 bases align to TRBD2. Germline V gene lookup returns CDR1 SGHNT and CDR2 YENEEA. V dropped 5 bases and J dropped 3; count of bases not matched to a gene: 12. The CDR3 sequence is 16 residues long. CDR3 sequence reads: CASSLSGGNVGYEQYF. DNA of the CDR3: TGTGCCAGCAGCCTAAGCGGGGGAAATGTGGGCTACGAGCAGTACTTC.

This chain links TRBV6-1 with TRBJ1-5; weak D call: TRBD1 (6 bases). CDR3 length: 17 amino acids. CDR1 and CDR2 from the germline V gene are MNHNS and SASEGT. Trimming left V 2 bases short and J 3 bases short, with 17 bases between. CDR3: CASSEQKRGTPNQPQHF. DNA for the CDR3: TGTGCCAGCAGTGAACAAAAAAGGGGGACACCCAATCAGCCCCAGCATTTT.

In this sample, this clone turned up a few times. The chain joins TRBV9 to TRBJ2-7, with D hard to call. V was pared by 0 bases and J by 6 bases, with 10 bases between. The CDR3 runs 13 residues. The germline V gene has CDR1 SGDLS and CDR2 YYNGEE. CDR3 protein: CASSVDFLTEQYF. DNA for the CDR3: TGTGCCAGCAGCGTAGACTTCCTAACCGAGCAGTACTTC.

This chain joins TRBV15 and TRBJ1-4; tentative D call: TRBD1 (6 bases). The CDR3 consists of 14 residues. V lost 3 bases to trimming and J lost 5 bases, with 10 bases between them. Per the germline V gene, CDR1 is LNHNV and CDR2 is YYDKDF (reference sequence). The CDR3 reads CATSRDRQNEKLFF. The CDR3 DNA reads TGTGCCACCAGCAGGGACAGACAGAATGAAAAACTGTTTTTT.

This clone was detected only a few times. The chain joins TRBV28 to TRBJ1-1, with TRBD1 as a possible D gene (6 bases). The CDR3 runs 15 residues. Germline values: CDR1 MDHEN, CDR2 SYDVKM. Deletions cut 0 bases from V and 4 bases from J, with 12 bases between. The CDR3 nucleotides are TGTGCCAGCAGTTTATGGGGATTGACAGGCACTGAAGCTTTCTTT. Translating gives CASSLWGLTGTEAFF.

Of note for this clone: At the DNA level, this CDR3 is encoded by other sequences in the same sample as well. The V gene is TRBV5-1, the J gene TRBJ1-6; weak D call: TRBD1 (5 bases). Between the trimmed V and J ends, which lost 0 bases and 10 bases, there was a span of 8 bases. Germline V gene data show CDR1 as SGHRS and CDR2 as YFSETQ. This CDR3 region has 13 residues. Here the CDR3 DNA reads TGCGCCAGCAGCTTGGCAGGGTACTCACCCCTCCACTTT. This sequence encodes CASSLAGYSPLHF.

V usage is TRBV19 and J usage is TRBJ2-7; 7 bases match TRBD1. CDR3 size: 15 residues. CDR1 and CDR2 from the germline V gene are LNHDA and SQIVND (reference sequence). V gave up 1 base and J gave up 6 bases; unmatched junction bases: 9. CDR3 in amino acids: CASSIAGTALSEQYF. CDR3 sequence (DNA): TGTGCCAGTAGTATAGCCGGGACAGCGCTGTCCGAGCAGTACTTC.

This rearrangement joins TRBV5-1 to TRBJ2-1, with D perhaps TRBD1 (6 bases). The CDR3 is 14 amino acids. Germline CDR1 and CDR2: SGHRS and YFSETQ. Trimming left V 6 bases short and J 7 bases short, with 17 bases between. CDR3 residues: CASNFPTGRNEQFF. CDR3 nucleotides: TGCGCCAGCAACTTCCCGACAGGCCGGAATGAGCAGTTCTTC.

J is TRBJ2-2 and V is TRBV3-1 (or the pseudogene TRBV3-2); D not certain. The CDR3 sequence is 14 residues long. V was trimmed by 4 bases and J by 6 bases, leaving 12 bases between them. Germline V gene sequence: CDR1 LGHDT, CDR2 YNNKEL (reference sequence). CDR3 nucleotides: TGTGCCAGCAGCCGCCGTGAGAGTTCCGGGGAGCTGTTTTTT. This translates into CASSRRESSGELFF.

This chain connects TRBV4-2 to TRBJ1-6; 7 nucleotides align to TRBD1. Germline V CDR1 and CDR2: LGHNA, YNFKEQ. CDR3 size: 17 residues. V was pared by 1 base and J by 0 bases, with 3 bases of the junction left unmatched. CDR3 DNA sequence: TGTGCCAGCAGCCAAGCGACAGGGAGCTCCTATAATTCACCCCTCCACTTT. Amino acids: CASSQATGSSYNSPLHF.

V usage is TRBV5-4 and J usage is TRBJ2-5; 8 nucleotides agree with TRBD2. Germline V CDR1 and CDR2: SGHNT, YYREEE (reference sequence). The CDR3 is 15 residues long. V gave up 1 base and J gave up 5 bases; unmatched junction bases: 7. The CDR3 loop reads CASSLNSGVAETQYF. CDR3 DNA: TGTGCCAGCAGCTTGAATAGCGGGGTCGCGGAGACCCAGTACTTC.

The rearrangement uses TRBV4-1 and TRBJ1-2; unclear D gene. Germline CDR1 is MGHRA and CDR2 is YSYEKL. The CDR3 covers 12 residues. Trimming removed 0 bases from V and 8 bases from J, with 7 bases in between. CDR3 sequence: CASSQDYSGYTF. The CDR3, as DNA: TGCGCCAGCAGCCAAGACTACTCCGGCTACACCTTC.

This CDR3 is CASTHEAGGPGETQYF. CDR3 nucleotide sequence: TGTGCCAGCACCCACGAGGCGGGGGGGCCTGGAGAGACCCAGTACTTC. The chain employs TRBV28 and TRBJ2-5; 9 nucleotides align to TRBD2. Trimming took 7 bases from V and 4 from J; bases not matched to a gene: 13. The CDR3 extends over 16 amino acids. Germline values: CDR1 MDHEN, CDR2 SYDVKM.

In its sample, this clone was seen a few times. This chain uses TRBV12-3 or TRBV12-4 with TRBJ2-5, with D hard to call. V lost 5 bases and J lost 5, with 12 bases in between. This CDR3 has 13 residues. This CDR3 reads CASSPSGPETQYF. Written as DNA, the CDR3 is TGTGCCAGCAGTCCCTCGGGTCCCGAGACCCAGTACTTC.

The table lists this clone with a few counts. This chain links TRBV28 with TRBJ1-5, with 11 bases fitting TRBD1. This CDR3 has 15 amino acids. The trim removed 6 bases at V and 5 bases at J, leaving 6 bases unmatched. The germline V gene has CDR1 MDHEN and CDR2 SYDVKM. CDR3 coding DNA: TGTGCCAGCAGGGCCGGGACAGGGGGTTATCAGCCCCAGCATTTT. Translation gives CASRAGTGGYQPQHF.

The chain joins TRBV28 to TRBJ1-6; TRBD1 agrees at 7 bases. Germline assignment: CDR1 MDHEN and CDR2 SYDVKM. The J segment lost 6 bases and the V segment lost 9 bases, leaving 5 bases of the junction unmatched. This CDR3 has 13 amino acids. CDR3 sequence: CASSQGTNSPLHF. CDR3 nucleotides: TGTGCCAGTTCACAGGGGACTAATTCACCCCTCCACTTT.

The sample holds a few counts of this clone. In nucleotides, the CDR3 is TGTGCCAGTAGTATAGATCGGGGGGGTGAAGCTTTCTTT. Translating gives CASSIDRGGEAFF. This rearrangement joins TRBV19 to TRBJ1-1, with D perhaps TRBD1 (5 bases). Trimming shortened V by 0 bases and J by 7 bases, and 9 bases separated the two germline ends. The germline V gene has CDR1 LNHDA and CDR2 SQIVND (reference sequence). The CDR3 runs 13 residues.

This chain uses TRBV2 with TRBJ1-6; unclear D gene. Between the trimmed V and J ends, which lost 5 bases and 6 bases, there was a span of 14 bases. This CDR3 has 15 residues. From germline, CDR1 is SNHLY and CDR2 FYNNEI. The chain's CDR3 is CASSPQTLANSPLHF. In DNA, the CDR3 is TGTGCCAGCAGTCCACAGACTCTAGCTAATTCACCCCTCCACTTT.

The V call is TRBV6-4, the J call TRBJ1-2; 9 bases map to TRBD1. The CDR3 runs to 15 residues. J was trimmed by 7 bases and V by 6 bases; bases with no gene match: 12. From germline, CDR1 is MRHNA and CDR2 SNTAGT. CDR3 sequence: CASRELAGQGSGYTF. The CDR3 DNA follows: TGTGCCAGCAGAGAACTCGCGGGACAGGGCTCTGGCTACACCTTC.

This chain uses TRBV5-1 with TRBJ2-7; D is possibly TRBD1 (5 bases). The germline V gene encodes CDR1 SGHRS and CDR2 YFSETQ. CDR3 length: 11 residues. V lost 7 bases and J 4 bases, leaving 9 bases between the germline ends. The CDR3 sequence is CASGQGYEQYF. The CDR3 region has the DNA TGCGCCAGCGGGCAGGGTTACGAGCAGTACTTC.

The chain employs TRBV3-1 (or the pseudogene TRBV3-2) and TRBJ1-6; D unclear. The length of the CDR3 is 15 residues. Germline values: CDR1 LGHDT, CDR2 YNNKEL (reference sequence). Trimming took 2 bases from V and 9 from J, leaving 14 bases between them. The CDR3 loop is CASSQSGNRCSPLHF. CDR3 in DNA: TGTGCCAGCAGCCAATCGGGGAATCGTTGTTCACCCCTCCACTTT.

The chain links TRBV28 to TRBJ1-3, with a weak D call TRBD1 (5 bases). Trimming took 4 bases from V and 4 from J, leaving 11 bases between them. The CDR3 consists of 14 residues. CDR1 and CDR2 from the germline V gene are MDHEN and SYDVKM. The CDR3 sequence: CASSSGGRGNTIYF. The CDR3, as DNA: TGTGCCAGCAGTTCCGGGGGGAGGGGAAACACCATATATTTT.

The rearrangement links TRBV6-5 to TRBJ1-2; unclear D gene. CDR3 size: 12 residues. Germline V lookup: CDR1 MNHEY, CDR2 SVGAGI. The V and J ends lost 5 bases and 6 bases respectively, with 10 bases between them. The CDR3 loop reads CASSTFTDGYTF. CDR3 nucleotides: TGTGCCAGCAGTACGTTTACGGATGGCTACACCTTC.